These T cell receptor beta chains were read from a single sample in a study of T cells in Graves' hyperthyroidism and ophthalmopathy. TCRdb re-called the multiplex PCR reads through MiXCR, storing one row per CDR3 protein. The sample yields about 560,000 distinct CDR3 sequences, roughly 14% seen once. Source material: blood. The receptors stem from a woman between 25 and 40 years old with Graves' hyperthyroidism. Each CDR3 is given with its conserved first and last residue. D genes are given only for firm matches. Some rows have no size entry. The others give once, few or many, or a class for an expanded clone.

d_call: -
clone_size: many
j_call: TRBJ2-7
v_call: TRBV2
cdr3_aa: CASIRALSYEQYF
cdr3_nt: TGTGCCAGCATAAGGGCCTTATCCTACGAGCAGTACTTC

d_call: -
clone_size: -
j_call: TRBJ2-1
v_call: TRBV14
cdr3_aa: CASSPSPVRRSSSYNEQFF
cdr3_nt: TGTGCCAGCAGCCCCTCTCCGGTCCGGAGGTCGAGCTCCTACAATGAGCAGTTCTTC

d_call: TRBD1
clone_size: -
j_call: TRBJ2-5
v_call: TRBV20-1
cdr3_aa: CSARVGGVGETQYF
cdr3_nt: TGCAGTGCTAGAGTAGGGGGCGTGGGAGAGACCCAGTACTTC

d_call: -
clone_size: many
j_call: TRBJ2-7
v_call: TRBV6-1
cdr3_aa: CASSKTGLHSVNEQYF
cdr3_nt: TGTGCCAGCAGTAAAACTGGACTTCACTCCGTCAACGAGCAGTACTTC

d_call: -
clone_size: many
j_call: TRBJ2-1
v_call: TRBV20-1
cdr3_aa: CSARGRTVYNEQFF
cdr3_nt: TGCAGTGCTAGAGGTCGGACAGTCTACAATGAGCAGTTCTTC

d_call: TRBD1
clone_size: -
j_call: TRBJ2-3
v_call: TRBV27
cdr3_aa: CASRQGAQSDTQYF
cdr3_nt: TGTGCCAGCCGACAGGGGGCGCAGTCAGATACGCAGTATTTT

d_call: TRBD1
clone_size: -
j_call: TRBJ1-5
v_call: TRBV6-1
cdr3_aa: CASTQGGNQPQHF
cdr3_nt: TGTGCCAGCACTCAGGGGGGCAATCAGCCCCAGCATTTT

d_call: TRBD2
clone_size: -
j_call: TRBJ2-7
v_call: TRBV20-1
cdr3_aa: CSANAGTSGSNSYEQYF
cdr3_nt: TGCAGTGCAAACGCCGGGACTAGCGGGAGTAACTCCTACGAGCAGTACTTC

d_call: TRBD2
clone_size: once
j_call: TRBJ2-2
v_call: TRBV12-5
cdr3_aa: CASGLSSGLGNIGELFF
cdr3_nt: TGTGCTAGTGGTTTGAGTTCGGGACTAGGGAACATCGGGGAGCTGTTTTTT

d_call: TRBD1
clone_size: -
j_call: TRBJ2-2
v_call: TRBV27
cdr3_aa: CASSLSDWTGTGELFF
cdr3_nt: TGTGCCAGCAGTTTGTCGGACTGGACAGGGACCGGGGAGCTGTTTTTT

d_call: TRBD2
clone_size: -
j_call: TRBJ2-1
v_call: TRBV9
cdr3_aa: CASSVAGGLAGGDEQFF
cdr3_nt: TGTGCCAGCAGCGTAGCGGGGGGACTAGCGGGAGGGGATGAGCAGTTCTTC

d_call: -
clone_size: few
j_call: TRBJ2-3
v_call: TRBV19
cdr3_aa: CASSQDITRTDTQYF
cdr3_nt: TGTGCCAGTAGTCAGGACATAACCAGGACAGATACGCAGTATTTT

d_call: TRBD2
clone_size: many
j_call: TRBJ2-1
v_call: TRBV6-2/TRBV6-3
cdr3_aa: CASSYGLVGANEQFF
cdr3_nt: TGTGCCAGCAGTTACGGACTAGTTGGTGCCAATGAGCAGTTCTTC